Below are 32 T cell receptor beta chains sequenced from a single sample in a study of shared clonotypes between healthy human individuals. This table comes from immunoSEQ multiplex PCR, and its TCRdb copy is limited to in-frame clones, with some not included. In the table there are about 1.5 million clones, 95% to 99% of which are singletons. Sample: naive CD4+ T cells sorted from blood. The subset is: CD45RA+ positively selected. The source of these receptors is a man aged 30-40 years in good health.

As for this clone: The sample contains more than one DNA sequence encoding this CDR3. This rearrangement joins TRBV25-1 to TRBJ2-7; D remains unclear. V lost 3 bases, J lost 3 bases, and 3 bases lay in between. This CDR3 is built from 11 residues. The germline V gene has CDR1 MGHDK and CDR2 SYGVNS. The CDR3 coding sequence is TGTGCCAGCAGTGACTTCTACGAGCAGTACTTC. This gives the protein CASSDFYEQYF.

The chain is built from TRBV18 and TRBJ2-7; a possible D gene is TRBD1 (6 bases). The CDR3 runs to 13 residues. Germline CDR1 and CDR2: KGHSH and LQKENI. V was trimmed by 3 bases and J by 6 bases, leaving 12 bases between them. This CDR3 is CASSPGTPIEQYF. The CDR3 bases are TGTGCCAGCTCACCGGGGACACCAATCGAGCAGTACTTC.

This clone showed up just once. The chain carries TRBV5-1 and TRBJ2-7, with no clear D. From germline, CDR1 is SGHRS and CDR2 YFSETQ. The CDR3 length is 13 residues. V was shortened by 0 bases and J by 4 bases, with 8 bases between the two germline ends. CDR3 DNA sequence: TGCGCCAGCAGCTTGGGGGTACAGTACGAGCAGTACTTC. The encoded protein is CASSLGVQYEQYF.

Worth noting for this clone: Other DNA variants within this sample encode the same CDR3. The chain joins TRBV9 to TRBJ2-1, with D unresolved. The V and J ends lost 0 bases and 1 base respectively, with 8 bases between them. Germline V gene data show CDR1 as SGDLS and CDR2 as YYNGEE. The CDR3 consists of 15 residues. CDR3 DNA sequence: TGTGCCAGCAGCGTAGTCGGCGGATCCTACAATGAGCAGTTCTTC. Its translation: CASSVVGGSYNEQFF.

The V call is TRBV7-9, the J call TRBJ2-1; D uncertain. V was cut by 4 bases and J by 7 bases, with 14 bases left in between. This CDR3 region has 14 residues. Germline CDR1 SEHNR, CDR2 FQNEAQ (reference sequence). CDR3 DNA sequence: TGTGCCAGCAGCTCGGCAGTAGTCGCTAATGAGCAGTTCTTC. Its protein product is CASSSAVVANEQFF.

The CDR3 DNA reads as TGTGCCAGCAGTGAGGGGAGGCTGGTGGAGACCCAGTACTTC. This codes for CASSEGRLVETQYF. The chain uses TRBV6-1 and TRBJ2-5; TRBD2 might be the D (6 bases). The CDR3 extends over 14 amino acids. V gave up 3 bases and J gave up 5 bases, with 13 bases separating them. CDR1 is MNHNS and CDR2 is SASEGT in the germline V gene.

The genes are TRBV5-1 and TRBJ2-7; TRBD2 is a possible D gene (7 bases). This CDR3 is 16 amino acids long. Trimming stripped 3 bases from V and 0 bases from J, with 16 bases between. In germline, CDR1 is SGHRS, CDR2 YFSETQ. This chain's CDR3 is CASSWGGGPTSYEQYF. CDR3 DNA sequence: TGCGCCAGCAGCTGGGGAGGGGGTCCAACCTCCTACGAGCAGTACTTC.

V and J are TRBV11-2 and TRBJ1-4; 8 bases line up with TRBD1. Germline loops: CDR1 SGHAT, CDR2 FQNNGV. The CDR3 runs 15 residues. The trim removed 5 bases at V and 4 bases at J, leaving 6 bases unmatched. Here the CDR3 reads CASSPSTGGNEKLFF. The CDR3 bases are TGTGCCAGCAGCCCCTCCACAGGGGGTAATGAAAAACTGTTTTTT.

In this sample, this clone turned up once. The chain carries TRBV19 and TRBJ1-1, with a weak D call TRBD1 (5 bases). The germline V gene encodes CDR1 LNHDA and CDR2 SQIVND (reference sequence). V was pared by 6 bases and J by 1 base, with 15 bases between. The CDR3 runs 15 residues. This CDR3 reads CASSLSGTQNTEAFF. CDR3 in DNA: TGTGCCAGTAGCCTATCCGGGACCCAGAACACTGAAGCTTTCTTT.

The chain recombines TRBV19 with TRBJ2-1, with 9 nucleotides matching TRBD2. This CDR3 is 13 amino acids long. From germline, CDR1 is LNHDA and CDR2 SQIVND (reference sequence). V trimming: 5 bases; J trimming: 7 bases; junction bases outside the gene matches: 3. In nucleotides, the CDR3 is TGTGCCAGTAGTCCTAGCGGGAAGAATGAGCAGTTCTTC. Its translation is CASSPSGKNEQFF.

J is TRBJ2-1 and V is TRBV9; D unresolved. The CDR3 is 15 residues long. Germline CDR1 SGDLS, CDR2 YYNGEE. V was cut by 4 bases and J by 0 bases, with 11 bases left in between. The CDR3 is CASSLLKSSYNEQFF. CDR3 sequence (DNA): TGTGCCAGCAGCCTCCTTAAGAGCTCCTACAATGAGCAGTTCTTC.

The chain combines TRBV19 with TRBJ1-5, with no clear D. CDR1 and CDR2 (germline): LNHDA, SQIVND (reference sequence). The CDR3 runs 16 residues. The V gene lost 3 bases and the J gene lost 6 bases, with 18 bases spanning the gap. Written as DNA, the CDR3 is TGTGCCAGTAGTATCCCCGGTAGGACTGCTCGTCAGCCCCAGCATTTT. This codes for CASSIPGRTARQPQHF.

V gene TRBV28 combines with J gene TRBJ1-5, with 10 bases aligning to TRBD1. J was trimmed by 5 bases and V by 2 bases; bases with no gene match: 6. This CDR3 region has 16 residues. Germline values: CDR1 MDHEN, CDR2 SYDVKM. CDR3 residues: CASSLRLGQGYQPQHF. CDR3 sequence (DNA): TGTGCCAGCAGTTTACGTCTGGGACAGGGGTATCAGCCCCAGCATTTT.

CDR3: CASSIRIQKSSYEQYF. Written as DNA, the CDR3 is TGTGCCAGTAGTATAAGAATCCAGAAGAGCTCCTACGAGCAGTACTTC. V usage is TRBV19 and J usage is TRBJ2-7; D unclear. Trimming shortened V by 2 bases and J by 0 bases, and 14 bases separated the two germline ends. The V gene's germline CDR1 is LNHDA and CDR2 SQIVND (reference sequence). CDR3 size: 16 residues.

Turning to this clone: Other nucleotide sequences in the sample specify the same CDR3. The chain uses TRBV5-1 and TRBJ1-2; no definite D call. V was clipped by 0 bases and J by 4 bases, with 10 bases between them. Per the germline V gene, CDR1 is SGHRS and CDR2 is YFSETQ. CDR3 length: 14 amino acids. The CDR3 sequence is CASSLEPDSYGYTF. CDR3 nucleotide sequence: TGCGCCAGCAGCTTGGAACCAGATAGCTATGGCTACACCTTC.

This chain joins TRBV5-1 and TRBJ2-3, with D unclear. The CDR3 runs 15 residues. Germline CDR1 SGHRS, CDR2 YFSETQ. V dropped 0 bases and J dropped 1 base, with 9 bases sitting between them. The CDR3 DNA sequence: TGCGCCAGCAGCTTGGCCCTCTGGGGCACAGATACGCAGTATTTT. Translation gives CASSLALWGTDTQYF.

The chain joins TRBV28 to TRBJ1-1; TRBD1 might be the D (5 bases). This CDR3 is 14 amino acids long. The V end was cut by 1 base, the J end by 4 bases, with 10 bases between. Germline-derived CDR1 and CDR2 are MDHEN and SYDVKM. The CDR3: CASSLLGGTTEAFF. CDR3 coding DNA: TGTGCCAGCAGTTTATTGGGGGGGACCACTGAAGCTTTCTTT.

This chain links TRBV6-5 with TRBJ1-2; no firm D call. Trimming stripped 10 bases from V and 5 bases from J, with 20 bases between. The CDR3 covers 14 residues. Germline V gene sequence: CDR1 MNHEY, CDR2 SVGAGI. CDR3 DNA sequence: TGTGCCACCCAAGACCGGGCCGACTTGTATGGCTACACCTTC. Residues: CATQDRADLYGYTF.

The chain recombines TRBV29-1 with TRBJ2-1; tentative D call: TRBD1 (6 bases). CDR3 length: 12 residues. Germline V lookup: CDR1 SQVTM, CDR2 ANQGSEA. The CDR3 sequence is CRRRGPWGEQFF. CDR3 in DNA: TGCAGGCGCAGGGGCCCATGGGGGGAGCAGTTCTTC.

The V call is TRBV18, the J call TRBJ2-7; D gene uncertain. Germline loops: CDR1 KGHSH, CDR2 LQKENI. The CDR3 covers 15 residues. V gave up 4 bases and J gave up 4 bases, with 17 bases separating them. The CDR3 region is CASSLTGSGWYEQYF. The CDR3, as DNA: TGTGCCAGCTCACTAACCGGATCTGGGTGGTACGAGCAGTACTTC.

The rearrangement links TRBV19 to TRBJ2-4; 7 nucleotides agree with TRBD1. Losses at the gene ends were 4 bases for V and 0 bases for J; bases not matched to a gene: 3. Looked up from germline, CDR1 is LNHDA and CDR2 is SQIVND (reference sequence). The CDR3 runs to 15 residues. The CDR3: CASSTGTVAKNIQYF. In nucleotides, the CDR3 is TGTGCCAGTAGTACCGGGACAGTAGCCAAAAACATTCAGTACTTC.

V usage is TRBV2 and J usage is TRBJ1-4; possibly TRBD1 for D (5 bases). Germline assignment: CDR1 SNHLY and CDR2 FYNNEI. Between the trimmed V and J ends, which lost 10 bases and 0 bases, there was a span of 15 bases. The CDR3 is made up of 15 amino acids. Written as DNA, the CDR3 is TGTGCCACATCGGGGGGAACAGCAACTAATGAAAAACTGTTTTTT. It encodes CATSGGTATNEKLFF.

The V gene is TRBV7-2, the J gene TRBJ2-2, with 11 bases aligning to TRBD2. In germline, CDR1 is SGHTA, CDR2 FQGNSA. V lost 5 bases to trimming and J lost 2 bases; unmatched junction nucleotides: 10. The CDR3 has 18 residues. The CDR3 loop reads CASSLDYSGRANTGELFF. The CDR3 DNA reads TGTGCCAGCAGCCTGGACTATAGCGGGAGGGCCAACACCGGGGAGCTGTTTTTT. Combining the CDR3 with reference TRBV7-2 and TRBJ2-2 gives the whole variable domain GAGVSQSPSNKVTEKGKDVELRCDPISGHTALYWYRQSLGQGLEFLIYFQGNSAPDKSGLPSDRFSAERTGGSVSTLTIQRTQQEDSAVYLCASSLDYSGRANTGELFFGEGSRLTVL.

The J gene is TRBJ2-2, the V gene TRBV28; 7 bases align to TRBD2. Germline values: CDR1 MDHEN, CDR2 SYDVKM. V was pared by 8 bases and J by 4 bases, with 10 bases of the junction left unmatched. The CDR3 covers 15 residues. CDR3 in amino acids: CASHVGRGFTGELFF. In nucleotides, the CDR3 is TGTGCCAGCCACGTGGGGCGGGGGTTCACCGGGGAGCTGTTTTTT.

The chain employs TRBV11-3 and TRBJ2-1; the D gene is possibly TRBD1 (6 bases). Between the trimmed V and J ends, which lost 3 bases and 4 bases, there was a span of 13 bases. Germline lookup yields CDR1 SGHNT and CDR2 YENEEA. The CDR3 has 15 amino acids. The CDR3: CASSLDGQTYNEQFF. The CDR3 region has the DNA TGTGCCAGCAGCTTGGACGGACAGACTTACAATGAGCAGTTCTTC.

The V and J genes are TRBV7-2 and TRBJ2-5, with 7 bases fitting TRBD1. Germline V CDR1 and CDR2: SGHTA, FQGNSA. V gave up 2 bases and J gave up 14 bases; unmatched junction bases: 8. The CDR3 extends over 12 amino acids. Here the CDR3 DNA reads TGTGCCAGCAGCTTATCCGAGGACAGGCGATACTTC. Protein sequence: CASSLSEDRRYF.

V gene TRBV7-9 combines with J gene TRBJ2-7; D possibly corresponds to TRBD1 (6 bases). Trimming removed 3 bases from V and 2 bases from J, with 14 bases in between. The CDR3 covers 15 residues. Germline V lookup: CDR1 SEHNR, CDR2 FQNEAQ (reference sequence). CDR3 loop: CASSFPGDGTYEQYF. In DNA, the CDR3 is TGTGCCAGCAGCTTCCCAGGGGACGGGACCTACGAGCAGTACTTC.

This chain links TRBV10-3 with TRBJ1-2, with TRBD1 as a possible D gene (6 bases). Germline assignment: CDR1 ENHRY and CDR2 SYGVKD. V lost 2 bases and J 6 bases, leaving 10 bases between the germline ends. CDR3 length equals 13 residues. The CDR3 region has the DNA TGTGCCATCAGTGAGGGGGGCTCGGATGGCTACACCTTC. Translated: CAISEGGSDGYTF.

The chain carries TRBV5-1 and TRBJ2-1; 10 bases agree with TRBD1. Germline trimming cut 0 bases from V and 6 bases from J; bases unmatched to any gene: 3. Germline V CDR1 and CDR2: SGHRS, YFSETQ. The CDR3 has 15 amino acids. Here the CDR3 reads CASSLEGTGANEQFF. CDR3 nucleotide sequence: TGCGCCAGCAGCTTGGAGGGGACAGGGGCCAATGAGCAGTTCTTC.

On this clone itself: The junction differs from germline at one of its ends, possibly a read error. The chain couples TRBV9 to TRBJ2-3; unclear D gene. In germline, CDR1 is SGDLS, CDR2 YYNGEE. The CDR3 covers 15 residues. DNA for the CDR3: TGTGCCAGCACCGTACGAGAAGGTACCGCAGATACGCAGTATTTT. This encodes CASTVREGTADTQYF.

The V call is TRBV19, the J call TRBJ2-2; TRBD2 aligns across 7 bases. CDR3 length equals 15 residues. Germline values: CDR1 LNHDA, CDR2 SQIVND (reference sequence). J was trimmed by 7 bases and V by 3 bases; bases with no gene match: 8. The CDR3 sequence is CASSILAGVFGELFF. Here the CDR3 DNA reads TGTGCCAGTAGTATTCTCGCGGGAGTGTTCGGGGAGCTGTTTTTT.

This clone was counted once. This same CDR3 is encoded by further DNA sequences in the sample. This chain links TRBV25-1 with TRBJ2-5, with D unresolved. Trimming left V 6 bases short and J 5 bases short, with 4 bases between. The length of the CDR3 is 10 residues. The germline V gene encodes CDR1 MGHDK and CDR2 SYGVNS. Here the CDR3 DNA reads TGTGCCAGCAGAGAGGAGACCCAGTACTTC. Translating it yields CASREETQYF.